This TCR beta chain was documented in a study of shared clonotypes between healthy human individuals. To note about this clone: Its cognate antigen is unknown.

TCRdb's copy holds only in-frame clones and misses some; the assay was immunoSEQ multiplex PCR. The table has about 690,000 clones, about 90% seen once. This CDR3 spans 16 amino acids. Trimming took off 1 base at V and 2 bases at J, with 15 bases between the two ends. Germline assignment: CDR1 SGHDN and CDR2 FVKESK. Whole-study results and caveats: Although depth was large, rarefaction showed that sequencing of the sorted subsets was incomplete.

The origin of this receptor is a man aged 18 to 35 in good health. Some clones in this sample may be carry-over from other donors' samples. The sample taken for sequencing was memory CD8+ T cells from PBMCs. As for subset: CD45RO+ cells pooled with CCR7-negative TemRA cells. The V call is TRBV14, the J call TRBJ2-7; D not resolved. This CDR3 is CASSQVPPASTYEQYF. CDR3 sequence (DNA): TGTGCCAGCAGCCAAGTTCCCCCGGCATCAACCTACGAGCAGTACTTC.